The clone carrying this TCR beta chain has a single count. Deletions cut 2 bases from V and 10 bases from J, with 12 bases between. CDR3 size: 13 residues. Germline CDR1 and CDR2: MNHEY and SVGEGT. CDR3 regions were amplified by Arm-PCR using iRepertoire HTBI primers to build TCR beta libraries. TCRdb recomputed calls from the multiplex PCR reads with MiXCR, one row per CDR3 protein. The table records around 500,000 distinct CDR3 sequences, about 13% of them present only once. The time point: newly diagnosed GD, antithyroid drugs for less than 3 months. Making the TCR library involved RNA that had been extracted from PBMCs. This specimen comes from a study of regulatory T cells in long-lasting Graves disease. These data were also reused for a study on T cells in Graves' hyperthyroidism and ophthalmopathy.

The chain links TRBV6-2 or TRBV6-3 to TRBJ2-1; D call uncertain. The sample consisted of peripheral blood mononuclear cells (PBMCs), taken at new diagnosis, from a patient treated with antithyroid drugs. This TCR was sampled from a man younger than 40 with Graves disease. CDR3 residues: CASSYAGRIEQFF. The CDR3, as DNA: TGTGCCAGCAGTTACGCTGGACGGATCGAGCAGTTCTTC.